One and the same sample provided the 22 T cell receptor beta chains below, sequenced in a study of Ad26.COV2.S vaccination and SARS-CoV-2 variants. The repertoire was sequenced with immunoSEQ multiplex PCR; TCRdb's copy has only in-frame clones and lacks some. This table has some 340,000 clones, just over 85% appearing once. This sample's treatment: roughly 18 received Ad26.COV2.S at low or high dose, single or two shots; roughly five received placebo; per-sample allocation not given. Collection of samples fell on day 63 after the first vaccine or placebo injection. This sample comprised peripheral blood, obtained in a trial of Ad26.COV2.S vaccine versus placebo. Every receptor here comes from a person aged 18-60 years who received the Ad26.COV2.S COVID-19 vaccine or a placebo.

The chain has TRBV28 and TRBJ1-4; D may be TRBD1 (5 bases). The CDR3 covers 13 residues. V gave up 4 bases and J gave up 8 bases, with 11 bases separating them. CDR1 and CDR2 (germline): MDHEN, SYDVKM. The CDR3 nucleotides read TGTGCCAGCAGTTCCAGGGAGGGGGAAAAACTGTTTTTT. Its translation: CASSSREGEKLFF.

This clone was recorded many times. The genes are TRBV5-4 and TRBJ2-7, with D tentatively TRBD1 (6 bases). The germline V and J ends were trimmed by 2 bases and 3 bases, with 9 bases remaining between them. CDR1 and CDR2 (germline): SGHNT, YYREEE (reference sequence). This CDR3 comprises 13 residues. CDR3 nucleotide sequence: TGTGCCAGCAGCTTCGGACAGAACTACGAGCAGTACTTC. Encoded protein: CASSFGQNYEQYF. Full variable domain (missing parts from reference TRBV5-4 and TRBJ2-7): ETGVTQSPTHLIKTRGQQVTLRCSSQSGHNTVSWYQQALGQGPQFIFQYYREEENGRGNFPPRFSGLQFPNYSSELNVNALELDDSALYLCASSFGQNYEQYFGPGTRLTVT.

CDR3 DNA: TGTGCCAGCACGGGGTATGGAAACACCATATATTTT. This gives the protein CASTGYGNTIYF. This chain connects TRBV28 to TRBJ1-3; D uncertain. Germline V gene data show CDR1 as MDHEN and CDR2 as SYDVKM. The V gene lost 7 bases and the J gene lost 3 bases, with 7 bases spanning the gap. The CDR3 runs 12 residues.

This clone was seen only once. The rearrangement uses TRBV6-5 and TRBJ2-7; 8 nucleotides match TRBD1. The junction had 5 bases not matched to a gene; V was cut back by 5 bases and J by 2 bases. The CDR3 is 14 amino acids. The V gene's germline CDR1 is MNHEY and CDR2 SVGAGI. The CDR3 reads CASSPQQGAYEQYF. In DNA, the CDR3 is TGTGCCAGCAGTCCCCAACAGGGGGCCTACGAGCAGTACTTC.

This rearrangement joins TRBV5-1 to TRBJ2-7; 12 nucleotides match TRBD2. Germline CDR1 reads SGHRS; CDR2 reads YFSETQ. The CDR3 loop spans 19 amino acids. The V segment lost 4 bases and the J segment 5 bases; nucleotides outside the gene matches: 19. CDR3 sequence reads: CASSPVSTSGGESRDEQYF. CDR3 coding DNA: TGCGCCAGCAGCCCCGTATCGACTAGCGGGGGTGAAAGTAGAGACGAGCAGTACTTC.

The chain joins TRBV6-5 to TRBJ1-2; D is possibly TRBD1 (5 bases). Trimming left V 4 bases short and J 5 bases short, with 11 bases between. CDR3 size: 13 residues. CDR1 is MNHEY, CDR2 SVGAGI, per germline. The CDR3: CASSLPGTYGYTF. DNA for the CDR3: TGTGCCAGCAGTTTACCAGGGACGTATGGCTACACCTTC.

This clone was seen more than once but under ten times. The CDR3 DNA follows: TGTGCCAGCAGCCCTCGGCGGGAGGACACCTACACTGAAGCTTTCTTT. Protein sequence: CASSPRREDTYTEAFF. This chain connects TRBV21-1 to TRBJ1-1. TRBV21-1 constitutes a pseudogene. This CDR3 spans 16 amino acids.

The chain has TRBV5-6 and TRBJ1-3; no firm D call. V was shortened by 1 base and J by 1 base, with 15 bases between the two germline ends. Germline CDR1 SGHDT, CDR2 YYEEEE. The CDR3 is 17 amino acids. Here the CDR3 reads CASSLIVGVSSGNTIYF. CDR3 nucleotides: TGTGCCAGCAGCTTGATCGTTGGCGTCTCATCTGGAAACACCATATATTTT. The full variable domain, its missing parts supplied by reference TRBV5-6 and TRBJ1-3, is DAGVTQSPTHLIKTRGQQVTLRCSPKSGHDTVSWYQQALGQGPQFIFQYYEEEERQRGNFPDRFSGHQFPNYSSELNVNALLLGDSALYLCASSLIVGVSSGNTIYFGEGSWLTVV.

The chain joins TRBV6-6 to TRBJ2-1, with a weak D call TRBD2 (5 bases). Germline V gene data show CDR1 as MNHNY and CDR2 as SVGAGI (reference sequence). CDR3 length equals 14 residues. V lost 0 bases and J lost 3, with 6 bases in between. CDR3 loop: CASSYSEVYNEQFF. CDR3 DNA: TGTGCCAGCAGTTACTCGGAGGTCTACAATGAGCAGTTCTTC.

This chain connects TRBV11-2 to TRBJ2-2; 8 nucleotides agree with TRBD1. Germline CDR1 SGHAT, CDR2 FQNNGV. The CDR3 covers 17 residues. V shed 5 bases, J shed 2 bases, and the junction held 10 bases outside the gene matches. As DNA, the CDR3 is TGTGCCAGCAGCCCAAGTGCTGGGACAGGAAACACCGGGGAGCTGTTTTTT. Protein product: CASSPSAGTGNTGELFF.

This clone occurred a few times. The gene calls are TRBV7-9 and TRBJ1-6; D unclear. The germline V and J ends were trimmed by 5 bases and 5 bases, with 16 bases remaining between them. CDR3 length: 16 amino acids. Germline lookup yields CDR1 SEHNR and CDR2 FQNEAQ (reference sequence). CDR3 amino acids: CASSGRSQPNNSPLHF. The DNA for the CDR3 is TGTGCCAGCAGCGGCCGTTCGCAGCCCAATAATTCACCCCTCCACTTT.

This sequence joins TRBV7-2 and TRBJ2-7, with 11 bases matching TRBD2. The CDR3 is made up of 14 amino acids. CDR1 and CDR2 (germline): SGHTA, FQGNSA. J gave up 13 bases and V 1 base, and 9 bases lay outside the gene matches. The DNA for the CDR3 is TGTGCCAGCAGCTTAGAGAGGCTAGCGGGGGGCCGTTACTTC. This translates into CASSLERLAGGRYF.

V gene TRBV4-3 combines with J gene TRBJ2-2; D not resolved. CDR1 is LGHNA, CDR2 YSLEER, per germline. Trimming stripped 0 bases from V and 0 bases from J, with 11 bases between. This CDR3 has 17 residues. For the CDR3, the DNA is TGCGCCAGCAGCCAAGATCCCGGAGCAGCGAACACCGGGGAGCTGTTTTTT. Translating gives CASSQDPGAANTGELFF.

The CDR3 loop reads CATVQGGLAGSTDTQYF. The CDR3 bases are TGTGCCACCGTCCAAGGGGGACTAGCGGGGAGCACAGATACGCAGTATTTT. The J gene is TRBJ2-3, the V gene TRBV5-4, with 13 bases identical to TRBD2. V lost 9 bases, J lost 0 bases, and 10 bases stayed unmatched. The CDR3 has 17 amino acids. The V gene's germline CDR1 is SGHNT and CDR2 YYREEE (reference sequence).

The chain is built from TRBV29-1 and TRBJ1-1; D is unclear. The CDR3 consists of 11 residues. Trimming shortened V by 4 bases and J by 3 bases, and 6 bases separated the two germline ends. CDR1 is SQVTM and CDR2 is ANQGSEA in the germline V gene. CDR3 loop: CSVGRDTEAFF. Written as DNA, the CDR3 is TGCAGCGTTGGCCGGGACACTGAAGCTTTCTTT.

The rearrangement links TRBV6-7 to TRBJ2-7, with unresolved D. TRBV6-7 is an ORF, with its function uncertain. The CDR3 runs 15 residues. Trimming took off 2 bases at V and 3 bases at J, with 14 bases between the two ends. CDR3 loop: CASSYLRAWDYEQYF. DNA of the CDR3: TGTGCCAGCAGTTACCTTCGGGCCTGGGACTACGAGCAGTACTTC.

This sequence joins TRBV5-1 and TRBJ2-5; 14 bases map to TRBD2. Trimming removed 0 bases from V and 2 bases from J; junction bases left unmatched: 3. The CDR3 is 17 amino acids. The germline CDR1 and CDR2 sequences are SGHRS and YFSETQ. CDR3 sequence: CASSLGLAGGLQETQYF. Written as DNA, the CDR3 is TGCGCCAGCAGCTTGGGACTAGCGGGGGGGCTTCAAGAGACCCAGTACTTC.

V gene TRBV18 combines with J gene TRBJ2-7, with D tentatively TRBD1 (6 bases). The ends were cut back, 4 bases at V and 0 bases at J, with 10 bases in the middle. CDR3 size: 14 residues. Germline CDR1 KGHSH, CDR2 LQKENI. In DNA, the CDR3 is TGTGCCAGCTCACGAGGGGGATTCTCCTACGAGCAGTACTTC. Translating it yields CASSRGGFSYEQYF.

J is TRBJ1-1 and V is TRBV19; D is undetermined. The CDR3 is 10 residues long. In germline, CDR1 is LNHDA, CDR2 SQIVND (reference sequence). V was pared by 8 bases and J by 10 bases, with 11 bases between. CDR3 amino acids: CASGVVAAFF. The CDR3 DNA reads as TGTGCCAGTGGAGTCGTGGCAGCTTTCTTT.

The V and J genes are TRBV9 and TRBJ2-1; 7 nucleotides agree with TRBD1. Germline V gene sequence: CDR1 SGDLS, CDR2 YYNGEE. The V gene end was trimmed by 1 base and the J gene end by 3 bases; junction bases not matched to a gene: 4. The CDR3 consists of 15 residues. DNA of the CDR3: TGTGCCAGCAGCGTAACAGGGGTAAACTACAATGAGCAGTTCTTC. Protein: CASSVTGVNYNEQFF.

This rearrangement joins TRBV27 to TRBJ2-3; no firm D call. Trimming left V 3 bases short and J 1 base short, with 8 bases between. Per the germline V gene, CDR1 is MNHEY and CDR2 is SMNVEV (reference sequence). CDR3 length equals 14 residues. The CDR3 loop reads CASSFGVRTDTQYF. DNA of the CDR3: TGTGCCAGCAGTTTCGGAGTACGCACAGATACGCAGTATTTT.

V usage is TRBV6-5 and J usage is TRBJ2-3; 7 bases align to TRBD1. Germline CDR1 and CDR2: MNHEY and SVGAGI. The CDR3 runs to 16 residues. With 2 bases clipped from V and 2 bases from J, the junction kept 7 bases outside the gene matches. CDR3 loop: CASSYGTAPSTDTQYF. CDR3 bases: TGTGCCAGCAGTTACGGGACAGCGCCGTCCACAGATACGCAGTATTTT.